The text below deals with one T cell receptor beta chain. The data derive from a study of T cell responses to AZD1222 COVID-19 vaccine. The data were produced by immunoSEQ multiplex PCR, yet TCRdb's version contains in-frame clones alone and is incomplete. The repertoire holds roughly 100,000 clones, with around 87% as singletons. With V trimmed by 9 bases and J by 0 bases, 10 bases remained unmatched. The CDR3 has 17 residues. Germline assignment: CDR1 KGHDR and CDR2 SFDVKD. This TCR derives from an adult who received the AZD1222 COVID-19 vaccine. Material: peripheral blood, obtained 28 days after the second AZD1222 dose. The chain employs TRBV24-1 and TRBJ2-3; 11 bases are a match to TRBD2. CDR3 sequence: CATSSGTSGLSTDTQYF. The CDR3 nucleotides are TGTGCCACCTCCTCCGGGACTAGCGGATTAAGCACAGATACGCAGTATTTT.